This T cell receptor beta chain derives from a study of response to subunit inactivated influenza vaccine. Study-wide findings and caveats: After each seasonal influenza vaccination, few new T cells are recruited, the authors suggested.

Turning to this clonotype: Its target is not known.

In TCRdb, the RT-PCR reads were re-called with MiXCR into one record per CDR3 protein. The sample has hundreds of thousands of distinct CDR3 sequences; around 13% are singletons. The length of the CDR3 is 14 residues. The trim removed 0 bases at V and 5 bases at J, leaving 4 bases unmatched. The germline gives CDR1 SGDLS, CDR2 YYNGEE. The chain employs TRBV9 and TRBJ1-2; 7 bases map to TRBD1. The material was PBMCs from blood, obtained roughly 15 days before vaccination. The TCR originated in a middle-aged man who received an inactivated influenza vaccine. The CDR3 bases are TGTGCCAGCAGCGTAGCTCAGGGGGGATATGGCTACACCTTC. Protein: CASSVAQGGYGYTF.